One sample yielded the 8 T cell receptor beta chains listed below, sequenced in a study of T cell responses to AZD1222 COVID-19 vaccine. Repertoires were generated with immunoSEQ multiplex PCR, while TCRdb's copy carries only in-frame clones and drops some. The sample contains 150,000 to 160,000 clones, more than 85% of which appear only once. Here the sequenced sample was peripheral blood, taken 28 days after the second AZD1222 dose. Every receptor here comes from an adult who received the AZD1222 COVID-19 vaccine.

The chain is built from TRBV6-5 and TRBJ1-4, with unresolved D. Germline V gives CDR1 MNHEY, CDR2 SVGAGI. The germline V and J ends were trimmed by 6 bases and 5 bases, with 16 bases remaining between them. The CDR3 length is 15 residues. In nucleotides, the CDR3 is TGTGCCAGCAGCTCAAGTCGGTCGTCCAATGAAAAACTGTTTTTT. It codes for CASSSSRSSNEKLFF.

The chain uses TRBV7-2 and TRBJ1-5, with a possible D match to TRBD1 (5 bases). The V and J ends lost 5 bases and 5 bases respectively, with 10 bases between them. Per the germline V gene, CDR1 is SGHTA and CDR2 is FQGNSA. CDR3 size: 13 residues. CDR3 sequence: CASSPRGDQPQHF. In DNA, the CDR3 is TGTGCCAGCAGCCCGAGGGGTGATCAGCCCCAGCATTTT.

The J gene is TRBJ1-1, the V gene TRBV27; D not resolved. CDR3 length: 15 amino acids. The V end was cut by 5 bases, the J end by 1 base, with 14 bases between. Germline lookup yields CDR1 MNHEY and CDR2 SMNVEV (reference sequence). CDR3 DNA sequence: TGTGCCAGCAGTCCGTCCCGGGTGACGAACACTGAAGCTTTCTTT. It yields the protein CASSPSRVTNTEAFF.

This sequence joins TRBV6-9 and TRBJ2-7; D perhaps matches TRBD2 (6 bases). The CDR3 sequence is 15 residues long. V lost 4 bases and J lost 5, with 18 bases in between. In germline, CDR1 is MNHGY, CDR2 SVAAGI. CDR3 DNA: TGTGCCAGCAGTTCCCCCCTCCCGGGAGACCACGAGCAGTACTTC. This codes for CASSSPLPGDHEQYF.

This chain uses TRBV6-5 with TRBJ2-1; 8 nucleotides agree with TRBD1. The CDR3 loop spans 12 amino acids. Germline trimming cut 8 bases from V and 7 bases from J; bases unmatched to any gene: 4. The V gene's germline CDR1 is MNHEY and CDR2 SVGAGI. DNA for the CDR3: TGTGCCAGCGGGGACAGGTTAAATGAGCAGTTCTTC. Its protein product is CASGDRLNEQFF.

The rearrangement links TRBV9 to TRBJ2-1; TRBD2 agrees at 11 bases. The CDR3 is 15 amino acids. The V gene's germline CDR1 is SGDLS and CDR2 YYNGEE. Trimming at V came to 4 bases and at J to 3 bases, leaving 3 bases not matched to a gene. CDR3 nucleotides: TGTGCCAGCAGCCCGGGACTAGCGGACTACAATGAGCAGTTCTTC. As protein: CASSPGLADYNEQFF.

The chain carries TRBV27 and TRBJ2-2; D is perhaps TRBD1 (5 bases). The CDR3 spans 14 residues. V lost 5 bases and J lost 6, with 13 bases in between. Germline V gene data show CDR1 as MNHEY and CDR2 as SMNVEV (reference sequence). The CDR3 nucleotides read TGTGCCAGCAGTCCCAGGGTTGTGGCCGGGGAGCTGTTTTTT. It specifies CASSPRVVAGELFF.

The chain joins TRBV7-8 to TRBJ2-7; the match to TRBD2 covers 7 bases. CDR1 and CDR2 (germline): SGHVS, FQNEAQ. V lost 5 bases and J lost 7; bases outside the gene matches: 14. The CDR3 is 15 amino acids. The CDR3 loop is CASSLQTSRSEEQYF. Written as DNA, the CDR3 is TGTGCCAGCAGCCTCCAGACTAGCCGGTCTGAGGAGCAGTACTTC.